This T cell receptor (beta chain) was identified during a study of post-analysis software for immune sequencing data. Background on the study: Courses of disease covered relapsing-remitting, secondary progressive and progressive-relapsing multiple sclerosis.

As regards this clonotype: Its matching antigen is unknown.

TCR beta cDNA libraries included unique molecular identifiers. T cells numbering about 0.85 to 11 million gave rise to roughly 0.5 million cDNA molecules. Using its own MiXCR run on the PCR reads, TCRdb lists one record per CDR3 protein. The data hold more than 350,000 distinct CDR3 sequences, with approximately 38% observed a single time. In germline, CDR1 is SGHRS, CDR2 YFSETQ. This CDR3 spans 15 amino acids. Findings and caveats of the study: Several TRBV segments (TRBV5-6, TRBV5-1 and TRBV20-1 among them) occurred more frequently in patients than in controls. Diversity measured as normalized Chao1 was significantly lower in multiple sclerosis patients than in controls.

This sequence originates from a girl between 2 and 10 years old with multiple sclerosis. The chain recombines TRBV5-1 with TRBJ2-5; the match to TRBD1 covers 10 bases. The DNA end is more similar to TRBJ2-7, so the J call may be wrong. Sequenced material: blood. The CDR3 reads CASSLGQGALDEQYF. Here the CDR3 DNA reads TGCGCCAGCAGCTTGGGACAGGGGGCGCTCGACGAGCAGTACTTC.